The clone carrying this T cell receptor (beta chain) was seen a single time. V lost 5 bases to trimming and J lost 2 bases, with 16 bases between them. The germline CDR1 and CDR2 sequences are SEHNR and FQNEAQ (reference sequence). This CDR3 contains 15 residues. The sample originates from a study of blood T cell repertoires in COVID-19. Study background: Sample material is recorded as cDNA or gDNA derived from T cells, B-cell-depleted T cells, or PBMCs.

The protocol was immunoSEQ multiplex PCR, while the TCRdb copy is restricted to in-frame clones and leaves out a portion. This table holds 30,000 or so clones, roughly 88% found once. The V and J genes are TRBV7-9 and TRBJ2-7, with a tentative D call TRBD1 (6 bases). The material sequenced was peripheral blood. This TCR came from a man aged 65-85 years with active or convalescent COVID-19. CDR3 in amino acids: CASSQQGRGTYEQYF. The CDR3 DNA reads TGTGCCAGCAGCCAACAGGGAAGGGGCACCTACGAGCAGTACTTC.